This entry describes one T cell receptor (beta chain). The CDR3 is 17 amino acids. Trimming at V came to 5 bases and at J to 0 bases, leaving 10 bases not matched to a gene. Germline CDR1 reads SGDLS; CDR2 reads YYNGEE. The repertoire was sequenced with immunoSEQ multiplex PCR; TCRdb's copy has only in-frame clones and lacks some. The sample yields 48,000 or so clones, around 86% seen once. The source of the sample is a study of OX40 agonist ivuxolimab in advanced cancers. This TCR was recovered from an adult with an advanced solid tumor such as melanoma, head and neck, liver or kidney cancer. The chain combines TRBV9 with TRBJ2-4; the match to TRBD2 covers 8 bases. The sample was CD4+ or CD8+ T cells sorted from blood, taken in a trial of the OX40 agonist ivuxolimab. CDR3 nucleotides: TGTGCCAGCAGGAGGGCTAGCGGGTGGCTAGCCAAAAACATTCAGTACTTC. Protein product: CASRRASGWLAKNIQYF.